This T cell receptor (beta chain) appears in the sequencing data of a study of radiation and T cells in renal cell carcinoma. As to time point: blood 2 weeks post-SBRT. Sample treatment: 15 Gy SBRT to primary tumor, nephrectomy 4 weeks later. Serial blood draws occurred at baseline and 2 and 4 weeks post-SBRT. Clear cell pathology was present in this patient's renal cell carcinoma. Remarks on this clone: Antigen: not known.

Method: immunoSEQ multiplex PCR; TCRdb's copy keeps in-frame clones and lacks some. This sample has over 60,000 clones, with roughly four fifths found just once. The junction had 6 bases not matched to a gene; V was cut back by 3 bases and J by 4 bases. CDR3 length: 15 residues. From germline, CDR1 is SGHDT and CDR2 YYEEEE. The study, taken as a whole, reports: From baseline, blood top tumor clonotypes peaked at 2 weeks post-radiation. Pretreatment tumor biopsies were lacking, so baseline clonotypes are unknown.

The chain employs TRBV5-6 and TRBJ2-1; 8 bases map to TRBD1. The source is a man aged 55 to 70 with renal cell carcinoma. The sample in question was blood, obtained from a patient whose treatment included radiotherapy and nephrectomy. CDR3: CASSSSRTGYNEQFF. For the CDR3, the DNA is TGTGCCAGCAGCTCGTCACGGACAGGGTACAATGAGCAGTTCTTC.